What follows describes a single TCR beta chain. Its target is not known. The sample is drawn from a study of cytomegalovirus exposure and HLA in healthy donors. In the study overall: Among about 179 million T cells, an earlier analysis found roughly 110 million unique TCR beta sequences.

V lost 4 bases to trimming and J lost 0 bases; unmatched junction nucleotides: 6. This CDR3 comprises 16 residues. Germline loops: CDR1 LNHDA, CDR2 SQIVND (reference sequence). Whole-study findings and limits: Analysis performed later found approximately 17,000 TCR beta sequences associated with HLA alleles at 0.05 false discovery rate.

PCR employed 60 Vbeta and 13 Jbeta primers. Original data processing: In a later analysis, the count reached some 73 million unique TCR beta chains, with roughly 11 million shared. Sequencing used immunoSEQ multiplex PCR; TCRdb keeps in-frame clones, though not all of them. The DNA was the basis for D and trimming; V, J and clone size are from that table. The sample has tens of thousands of clones, around 70% seen once. Sequencing was performed on PBMCs. The V gene is TRBV19, the J gene TRBJ1-5, with 7 nucleotides matching TRBD1. The receptor was derived from a woman aged 40-49 years in good health and CMV-seropositive. The DNA of the CDR3 is TGTGCCAGTAGTAAAGGAGGGGGCGATAGCAATCAGCCCCAGCATTTT. It encodes CASSKGGGDSNQPQHF.